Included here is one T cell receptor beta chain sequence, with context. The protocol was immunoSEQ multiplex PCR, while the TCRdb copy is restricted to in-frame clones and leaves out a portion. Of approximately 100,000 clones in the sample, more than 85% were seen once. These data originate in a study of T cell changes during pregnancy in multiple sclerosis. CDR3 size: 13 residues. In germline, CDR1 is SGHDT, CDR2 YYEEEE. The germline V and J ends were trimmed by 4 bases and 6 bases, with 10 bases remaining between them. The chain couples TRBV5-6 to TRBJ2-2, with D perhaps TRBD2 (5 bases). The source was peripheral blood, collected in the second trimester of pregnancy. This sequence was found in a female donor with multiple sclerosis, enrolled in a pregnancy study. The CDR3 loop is CASSPVGAGELFF. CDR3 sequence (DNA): TGTGCCAGCAGCCCGGTCGGGGCCGGGGAGCTGTTTTTT. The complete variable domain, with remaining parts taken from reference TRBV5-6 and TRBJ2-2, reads DAGVTQSPTHLIKTRGQQVTLRCSPKSGHDTVSWYQQALGQGPQFIFQYYEEEERQRGNFPDRFSGHQFPNYSSELNVNALLLGDSALYLCASSPVGAGELFFGEGSRLTVL.